One sample yielded the 24 T cell receptor beta chains listed below, sequenced in a study of blood T cell repertoires in COVID-19. This table comes from immunoSEQ multiplex PCR, and its TCRdb copy is limited to in-frame clones, with some not included. The table includes roughly 120,000 clones, 85% to 90% detected once. Sequencing was carried out using peripheral blood. These TCRs come from a man between 65 and 79 years old with active or convalescent COVID-19.

The chain uses TRBV5-1 and TRBJ2-7; perhaps TRBD2 as D (5 bases). Germline lookup yields CDR1 SGHRS and CDR2 YFSETQ. Trimming removed 5 bases from V and 3 bases from J, with 9 bases in between. The CDR3 extends over 12 amino acids. Written as DNA, the CDR3 is TGCGCCAGCAGTGACGGGAACTACGAGCAGTACTTC. Protein sequence: CASSDGNYEQYF.

This clone has only a few counts. The chain carries TRBV19 and TRBJ1-5; D is unclear. V lost 8 bases and J 5 bases, leaving 10 bases between the germline ends. Germline CDR1 LNHDA, CDR2 SQIVND (reference sequence). The length of the CDR3 is 12 residues. The CDR3 loop reads CASALRDQPQHF. The CDR3, as DNA: TGTGCCAGTGCTTTACGCGATCAGCCCCAGCATTTT.

The rearrangement links TRBV5-1 to TRBJ2-7, with 9 bases that match TRBD1. Germline loops: CDR1 SGHRS, CDR2 YFSETQ. This CDR3 has 15 amino acids. J gave up 4 bases and V 1 base, and 6 bases lay outside the gene matches. The CDR3 DNA follows: TGCGCCAGCAGCTTGTTAGGGACAGGGAGTTACGAGCAGTACTTC. It encodes CASSLLGTGSYEQYF. Full variable domain (outside the CDR3, taken from reference TRBV5-1 and TRBJ2-7): KAGVTQTPRYLIKTRGQQVTLSCSPISGHRSVSWYQQTPGQGLQFLFEYFSETQRNKGNFPGRFSGRQFSNSRSEMNVSTLELGDSALYLCASSLLGTGSYEQYFGPGTRLTVT.

The genes are TRBV6-5 and TRBJ2-3; 12 bases line up with TRBD2. The germline gives CDR1 MNHEY, CDR2 SVGAGI. The J segment lost 3 bases and the V segment lost 4 bases, leaving 2 bases of the junction unmatched. This CDR3 region has 15 residues. For the CDR3, the DNA is TGTGCCAGCAGTTCCGGGACTAGCGGGACAGATACGCAGTATTTT. Amino acid sequence: CASSSGTSGTDTQYF.

The genes are TRBV9 and TRBJ2-7; 7 bases match TRBD1. This CDR3 contains 13 residues. Germline-derived CDR1 and CDR2 are SGDLS and YYNGEE. With V trimmed by 5 bases and J by 5 bases, 7 bases remained unmatched. The CDR3 region is CASSPTGINEQYF. Here the CDR3 DNA reads TGTGCCAGCAGTCCGACAGGGATAAACGAGCAGTACTTC.

With respect to this clone: The sample carries other DNA sequences with the same CDR3. The rearrangement uses TRBV12-3 or TRBV12-4 and TRBJ2-7, with 7 bases that match TRBD1. Trimming removed 5 bases from V and 0 bases from J; junction bases left unmatched: 1. CDR3 length: 13 amino acids. The CDR3 DNA reads as TGTGCCAGCAGTCGGGACAGCTCCTACGAGCAGTACTTC. The encoded protein is CASSRDSSYEQYF.

This clone has only one observation. The rearrangement joins TRBV5-1 to TRBJ2-5, with 8 bases fitting TRBD1. Germline loops: CDR1 SGHRS, CDR2 YFSETQ. This CDR3 comprises 15 residues. Unmatched junction bases numbered 10, after V lost 4 bases and J lost 5 bases. CDR3 residues: CASSKPPGGRETQYF. The CDR3 coding sequence is TGCGCCAGCAGCAAACCACCAGGGGGCCGGGAGACCCAGTACTTC.

The chain uses TRBV16 and TRBJ2-3; 9 positions match TRBD2. Germline V gene sequence: CDR1 KGHSY, CDR2 FQNENV. Germline trimming cut 3 bases from V and 1 base from J; bases unmatched to any gene: 8. The CDR3 is 17 residues long. The CDR3 protein is CASSHLGLAGRTDTQYF. The CDR3 DNA reads TGTGCCAGCAGCCATTTGGGCCTAGCGGGACGCACAGATACGCAGTATTTT.

The rearrangement uses TRBV28 and TRBJ2-3, with 8 bases matching TRBD2. CDR1 and CDR2 from the germline V gene are MDHEN and SYDVKM. This CDR3 has 14 amino acids. V gave up 3 bases and J gave up 8 bases; unmatched junction bases: 7. The CDR3 DNA sequence: TGTGCCAGCAGTTTCGCGGGAGGCAGGGGTACGCAGTATTTT. It yields the protein CASSFAGGRGTQYF.

J is TRBJ1-2 and V is TRBV20-1, with D unclear. The germline gives CDR1 DFQATT, CDR2 SNEGSKA (reference sequence). This CDR3 has 14 amino acids. Trimming left V 3 bases short and J 0 bases short, with 11 bases between. The CDR3 loop is CSASPVQANYGYTF. The CDR3 DNA is TGCAGTGCTAGTCCGGTCCAAGCTAACTATGGCTACACCTTC.

Only one count was recorded for this clone. The chain employs TRBV5-6 and TRBJ2-1; TRBD1 aligns across 8 bases. The ends lost 4 bases at V and 2 bases at J; junction bases unmatched: 8. CDR3 length equals 16 residues. In germline, CDR1 is SGHDT, CDR2 YYEEEE. This CDR3 reads CASSGGTGDPYNEQFF. The CDR3 DNA follows: TGTGCCAGCAGCGGTGGGACAGGTGATCCCTACAATGAGCAGTTCTTC.

This clone was observed a few times. The chain joins TRBV5-6 to TRBJ1-1; 9 bases align to TRBD1. Germline CDR1 SGHDT, CDR2 YYEEEE. The CDR3 consists of 15 residues. With 3 bases clipped from V and 6 bases from J, the junction kept 9 bases outside the gene matches. The CDR3 reads CASSSYLRDRAEAFF. CDR3 nucleotide sequence: TGTGCCAGCAGCTCTTACCTACGGGACAGGGCTGAAGCTTTCTTT.

The chain joins TRBV11-2 to TRBJ2-1; the match to TRBD2 covers 15 bases. Germline CDR1 SGHAT, CDR2 FQNNGV. V trimming: 5 bases; J trimming: 6 bases; junction bases outside the gene matches: 5. This CDR3 is built from 16 residues. DNA of the CDR3: TGTGCCAGCAGCCCCCGGACTAGCGGGAGGGGCAATGAGCAGTTCTTC. Protein: CASSPRTSGRGNEQFF. The full variable domain, with the rest looked up from reference TRBV11-2 and TRBJ2-1, is EAGVAQSPRYKIIEKRQSVAFWCNPISGHATLYWYQQILGQGPKLLIQFQNNGVVDDSQLPKDRFSAERLKGVDSTLKIQPAKLEDSAVYLCASSPRTSGRGNEQFFGPGTRLTVL.

The chain carries TRBV6-5 and TRBJ2-7; 15 nucleotides line up with TRBD2. In germline, CDR1 is MNHEY, CDR2 SVGAGI. The CDR3 runs to 15 residues. Trimming removed 6 bases from V and 6 bases from J; junction bases left unmatched: 6. The CDR3: CASRGGLAGGSEQYF. The CDR3, as DNA: TGTGCCAGCAGGGGAGGACTAGCGGGAGGGAGCGAGCAGTACTTC.

The chain recombines TRBV27 with TRBJ1-5; D is ambiguous. Germline V gives CDR1 MNHEY, CDR2 SMNVEV (reference sequence). This CDR3 is built from 13 residues. The V end lost 6 bases, the J end lost 3 bases, and 9 bases lay between the germline ends. The chain's CDR3 is CASRKQYNQPQHF. The CDR3 DNA reads as TGTGCCAGCAGAAAACAGTACAATCAGCCCCAGCATTTT.

The V and J genes are TRBV25-1 and TRBJ2-5; D remains unclear. The CDR3 consists of 15 residues. Trimming took 2 bases from V and 2 from J, leaving 12 bases between them. Germline CDR1 MGHDK, CDR2 SYGVNS. The CDR3 DNA reads as TGTGCCAGCAGTGAAGTACATGGGCAGCAAGAGACCCAGTACTTC. This translates into CASSEVHGQQETQYF.

The chain carries TRBV27 and TRBJ2-5; no definite D call. The germline V and J ends were trimmed by 9 bases and 2 bases, with 13 bases remaining between them. The CDR3 sequence is 13 residues long. The germline gives CDR1 MNHEY, CDR2 SMNVEV (reference sequence). The CDR3: CASRMGPQETQYF. The DNA for the CDR3 is TGTGCCAGTAGGATGGGCCCGCAAGAGACCCAGTACTTC.

As concerns this clone: The sample carries other DNA sequences with the same CDR3. The rearrangement joins TRBV18 to TRBJ2-7, with 7 positions matching TRBD1. Per the germline V gene, CDR1 is KGHSH and CDR2 is LQKENI. V trimming: 3 bases; J trimming: 3 bases; junction bases outside the gene matches: 2. This CDR3 spans 13 amino acids. CDR3 residues: CASSPTGIYEQYF. For the CDR3, the DNA is TGTGCCAGCTCACCGACAGGGATCTACGAGCAGTACTTC. Drawing the rest from reference TRBV18 and TRBJ2-7, the complete variable domain is NAGVMQNPRHLVRRRGQEARLRCSPMKGHSHVYWYRQLPEEGLKFMVYLQKENIIDESGMPKERFSAEFPKEGPSILRIQQVVRGDSAAYFCASSPTGIYEQYFGPGTRLTVT.

V is TRBV19 and J is TRBJ2-3; TRBD2 agrees at 10 bases. CDR1 LNHDA and CDR2 SQIVND come from the germline V gene (reference sequence). Trimming at V came to 5 bases and at J to 3 bases, leaving 8 bases not matched to a gene. The CDR3 is 16 amino acids. CDR3 loop: CASSATSGIVTDTQYF. Here the CDR3 DNA reads TGTGCCAGTAGTGCTACTAGCGGGATCGTAACAGATACGCAGTATTTT.

V and J are TRBV20-1 and TRBJ2-1; D perhaps matches TRBD2 (6 bases). Germline values: CDR1 DFQATT, CDR2 SNEGSKA (reference sequence). V shed 3 bases and J shed 12 bases, with 12 bases lying between them. CDR3 length: 11 residues. The CDR3 DNA follows: TGCAGTGCTAGGTCGGGGGACGGGCAGTTCTTC. It encodes CSARSGDGQFF.

The chain recombines TRBV19 with TRBJ2-3, with 9 bases identical to TRBD1. This CDR3 is built from 17 residues. Trimming cost V 4 bases and J 0 bases; bases outside gene matches: 8. Germline CDR1 LNHDA, CDR2 SQIVND (reference sequence). CDR3 nucleotide sequence: TGTGCCAGTAGTACTACAGGGGGCCTGGGTAGCACAGATACGCAGTATTTT. This sequence encodes CASSTTGGLGSTDTQYF.

This rearrangement joins TRBV3-1 (or the pseudogene TRBV3-2) to TRBJ2-1; D gene ambiguous. CDR1 is LGHDT, CDR2 YNNKEL, per germline (reference sequence). The CDR3 covers 16 residues. The V end was cut by 3 bases, the J end by 0 bases, with 12 bases between. CDR3 DNA: TGTGCCAGCAGCCAGACGCGGAGCAACTCCTACAATGAGCAGTTCTTC. It is translated as CASSQTRSNSYNEQFF.

The chain employs TRBV25-1 and TRBJ2-7; D perhaps matches TRBD1 (6 bases). V was trimmed by 4 bases and J by 2 bases, leaving 9 bases between them. The V gene's germline CDR1 is MGHDK and CDR2 SYGVNS. The CDR3 consists of 13 residues. In DNA, the CDR3 is TGTGCCAGCAGTGGGGACAACGCCTACGAGCAGTACTTC. This codes for CASSGDNAYEQYF.

The rearrangement joins TRBV27 to TRBJ1-5, with 8 nucleotides matching TRBD1. The length of the CDR3 is 16 residues. Germline loops: CDR1 MNHEY, CDR2 SMNVEV (reference sequence). The V and J ends lost 6 bases and 0 bases, in that order; junction bases with no gene match: 7. The CDR3 spells CASSRGTGYSNQPQHF. CDR3 bases: TGTGCCAGCAGCCGAGGGACAGGATATAGCAATCAGCCCCAGCATTTT.